This T cell receptor (beta chain) was sequenced for a study of control samples from healthy donors and cancer patients. The data were produced by immunoSEQ multiplex PCR, yet TCRdb's version contains in-frame clones alone and is incomplete. There are approximately 130,000 clones in the sample; 70% to 90% occur only once, and 2.9% lies in the top ten. The CDR3 consists of 13 residues. Germline V gene data show CDR1 as SEHNR and CDR2 as FQNEAQ (reference sequence). V was trimmed by 6 bases and J by 5 bases, leaving 11 bases between them. The receptor was isolated from a man aged 55 to 70 in good health. Source material: blood. The chain uses TRBV7-9 and TRBJ1-5, with D hard to call. CDR3 sequence reads: CASREDPYQPQHF. CDR3 bases: TGTGCCAGCAGAGAGGACCCCTATCAGCCCCAGCATTTT.